This T cell receptor (beta chain) emerged from a study of blood T cells in healthy people across ages. Only a few counts were recorded for this clonotype. Then a second PCR, running about 6 to 11 cycles, was carried out with a sample-barcoded 5' primer and a J-beta primer mix. The authors tagged each cDNA molecule using a template-switch adaptor with 12 random nucleotides. TCRdb passed the 5' RACE reads through MiXCR, listing each CDR3 protein once. Of about 800,000 distinct CDR3 sequences in the sample, 58% were seen once. CDR1 and CDR2 from the germline V gene are SEHNR and FQNEAQ (reference sequence). The CDR3 has 13 amino acids. The sample, about 9.7 milliliters of peripheral blood, was drawn from each donor.

Input material: blood. The TCR originated in a young man in good health. The chain couples TRBV7-9 to TRBJ2-4; D may be TRBD2 (5 bases). The better agreement between TRBJ2-7 and the DNA end casts doubt on the J call. This chain's CDR3 is CASSSGVAYEQYF. As DNA, the CDR3 is TGTGCCAGCAGCTCCGGGGTCGCCTACGAGCAGTACTTC.